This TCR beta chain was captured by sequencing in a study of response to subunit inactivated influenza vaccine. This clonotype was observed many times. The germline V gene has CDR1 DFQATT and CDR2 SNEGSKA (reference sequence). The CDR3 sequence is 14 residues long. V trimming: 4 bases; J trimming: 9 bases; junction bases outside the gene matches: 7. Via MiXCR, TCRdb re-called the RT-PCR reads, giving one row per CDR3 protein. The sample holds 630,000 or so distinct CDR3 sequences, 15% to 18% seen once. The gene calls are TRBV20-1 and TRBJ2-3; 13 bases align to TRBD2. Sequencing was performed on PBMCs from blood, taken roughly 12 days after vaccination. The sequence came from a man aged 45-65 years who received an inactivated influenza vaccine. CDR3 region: CSATGLAGDGTQYF. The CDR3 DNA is TGCAGTGCTACTGGACTAGCGGGGGACGGAACGCAGTATTTT.